The 3 T cell receptor beta chains listed next were all sequenced from one sample in a study of blood T cells in healthy people across ages. PCR was performed a second time for about 6 to 12 cycles using a sample-barcoded 5' primer and a J-beta primer mix. TCRdb passed the 5' RACE reads through MiXCR, listing each CDR3 protein once. The sample consists of approximately 900,000 distinct CDR3 sequences, 25% to 30% of them appearing once. Another study also made use of these data, one on T cells of mothers and their children.

The sample comprised blood. The receptors were gathered from a woman between 40 and 55 years old in good health.

The chain has TRBV7-9 and TRBJ1-3; D remains ambiguous. The germline V gene has CDR1 SEHNR and CDR2 FQNEAQ (reference sequence). CDR3 length: 11 residues. The germline V and J ends were trimmed by 3 bases and 8 bases, with 5 bases remaining between them. In nucleotides, the CDR3 is TGTGCCAGCAGCTTGGGTGACACCATATATTTT. Translation gives CASSLGDTIYF.

This clonotype came up many times. This chain joins TRBV28 and TRBJ2-1; 11 nucleotides align to TRBD1. J was trimmed by 9 bases and V by 7 bases; bases with no gene match: 8. Per the germline V gene, CDR1 is MDHEN and CDR2 is SYDVKM. The CDR3 extends over 14 amino acids. DNA for the CDR3: TGTGCCAGCATTCCGGGACAGGGGGTTACTGAGCAGTTCTTC. It encodes CASIPGQGVTEQFF.

CDR3 sequence: CASSNQGRNNEQFF. The CDR3 nucleotides read TGTGCCAGCAGCAACCAGGGACGCAACAATGAGCAGTTCTTC. The gene calls are TRBV6-6 and TRBJ2-1; D is possibly TRBD1 or TRBD2 (5 bases each). V shed 6 bases and J shed 5 bases, with 14 bases lying between them. Germline V gives CDR1 MNHNY, CDR2 SVGAGI (reference sequence). This CDR3 is 14 amino acids long.